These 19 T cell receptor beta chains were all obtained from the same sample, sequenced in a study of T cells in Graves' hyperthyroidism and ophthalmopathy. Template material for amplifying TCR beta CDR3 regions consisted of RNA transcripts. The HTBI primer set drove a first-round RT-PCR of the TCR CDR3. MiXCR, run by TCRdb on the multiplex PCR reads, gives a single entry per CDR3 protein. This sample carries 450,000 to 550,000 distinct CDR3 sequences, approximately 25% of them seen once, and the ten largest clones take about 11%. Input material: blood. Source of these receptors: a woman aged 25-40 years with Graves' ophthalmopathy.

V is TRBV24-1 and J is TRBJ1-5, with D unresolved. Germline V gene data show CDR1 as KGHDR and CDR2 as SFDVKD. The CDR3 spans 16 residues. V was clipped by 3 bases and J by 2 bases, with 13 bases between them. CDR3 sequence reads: CATSDPGSGGNQPQHF. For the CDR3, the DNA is TGTGCCACCAGTGATCCGGGGTCCGGGGGCAATCAGCCCCAGCATTTT.

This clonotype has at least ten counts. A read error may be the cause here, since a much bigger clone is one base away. CDR3 loop: CASCDSSNQPQHF. CDR3 in DNA: TGTGCCAGCTGTGACAGTAGCAATCAGCCCCAGCATTTT. The chain carries TRBV28 and TRBJ1-5; D is perhaps TRBD1 (5 bases). The V gene's germline CDR1 is MDHEN and CDR2 SYDVKM. The CDR3 sequence is 13 residues long. The V and J ends lost 8 bases and 0 bases respectively, with 8 bases between them.

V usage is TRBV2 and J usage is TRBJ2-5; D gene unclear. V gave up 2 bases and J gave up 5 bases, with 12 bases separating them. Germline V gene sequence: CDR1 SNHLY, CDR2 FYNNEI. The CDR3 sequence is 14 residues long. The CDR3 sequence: CASSELNKGETQYF. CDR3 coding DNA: TGTGCCAGCAGTGAATTAAACAAAGGGGAGACCCAGTACTTC. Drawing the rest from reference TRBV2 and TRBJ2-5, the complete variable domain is EPEVTQTPSHQVTQMGQEVILRCVPISNHLYFYWYRQILGQKVEFLVSFYNNEISEKSEIFDDQFSVERPDGSNFTLKIRSTKLEDSAMYFCASSELNKGETQYFGPGTRLLVL.

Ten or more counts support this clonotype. The CDR3 DNA is TGTGCCACCAGCAGAGAAGTAGACAGCCAAGAGACCCAGTACTTC. This encodes CATSREVDSQETQYF. The V and J genes are TRBV15 and TRBJ2-5; D is perhaps TRBD1 (5 bases). V was trimmed by 0 bases and J by 1 base, leaving 9 bases between them. From germline, CDR1 is LNHNV and CDR2 YYDKDF (reference sequence). The length of the CDR3 is 15 residues.

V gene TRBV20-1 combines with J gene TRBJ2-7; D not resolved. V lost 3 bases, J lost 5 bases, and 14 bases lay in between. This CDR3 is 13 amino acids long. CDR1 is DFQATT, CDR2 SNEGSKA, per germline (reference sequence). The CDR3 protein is CSASPYGENEQYF. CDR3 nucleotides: TGCAGTGCTAGTCCTTACGGTGAGAACGAGCAGTACTTC.

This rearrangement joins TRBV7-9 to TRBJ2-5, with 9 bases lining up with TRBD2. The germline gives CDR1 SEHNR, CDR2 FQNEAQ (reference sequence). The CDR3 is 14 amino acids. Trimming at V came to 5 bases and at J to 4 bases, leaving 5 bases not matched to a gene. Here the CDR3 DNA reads TGTGCCAGCAGCATTAGCGGGGGTGGAGAGACCCAGTACTTC. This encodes CASSISGGGETQYF.

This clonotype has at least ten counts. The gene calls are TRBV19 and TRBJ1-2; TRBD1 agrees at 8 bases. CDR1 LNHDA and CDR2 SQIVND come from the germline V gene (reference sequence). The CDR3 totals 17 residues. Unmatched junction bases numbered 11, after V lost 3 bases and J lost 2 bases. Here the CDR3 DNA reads TGTGCCAGTAGTATCTACGCCGGGACAGGTCCCAACTATGGCTACACCTTC. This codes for CASSIYAGTGPNYGYTF.

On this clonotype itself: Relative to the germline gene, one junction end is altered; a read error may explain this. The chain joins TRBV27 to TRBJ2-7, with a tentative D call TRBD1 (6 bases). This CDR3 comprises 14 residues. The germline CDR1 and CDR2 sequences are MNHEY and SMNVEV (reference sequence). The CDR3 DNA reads TGTGCCAGCAGTCACCGGGTCAGGGGTTACGATCAGTACTTC. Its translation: CASSHRVRGYDQYF.

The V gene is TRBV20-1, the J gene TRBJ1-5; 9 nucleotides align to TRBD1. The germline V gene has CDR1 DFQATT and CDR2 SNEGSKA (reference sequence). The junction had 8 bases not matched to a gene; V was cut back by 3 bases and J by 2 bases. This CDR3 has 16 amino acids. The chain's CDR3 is CSASSRQGVGNQPQHF. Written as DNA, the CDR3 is TGCAGTGCTAGTTCCCGACAGGGGGTTGGCAATCAGCCCCAGCATTTT.

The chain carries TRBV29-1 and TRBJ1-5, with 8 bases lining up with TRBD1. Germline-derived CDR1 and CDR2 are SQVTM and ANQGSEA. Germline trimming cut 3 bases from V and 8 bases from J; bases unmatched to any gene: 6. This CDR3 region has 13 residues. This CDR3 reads CSVETGAGEPQHF. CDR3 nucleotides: TGCAGCGTTGAGACAGGGGCGGGGGAGCCCCAGCATTTT.

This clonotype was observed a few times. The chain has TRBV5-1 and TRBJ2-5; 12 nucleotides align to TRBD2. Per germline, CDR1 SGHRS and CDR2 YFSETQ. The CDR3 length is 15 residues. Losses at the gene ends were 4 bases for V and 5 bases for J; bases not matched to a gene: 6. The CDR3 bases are TGCGCCAGCAGCGTCACTAGCGGGGGGATGGAGACCCAGTACTTC. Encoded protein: CASSVTSGGMETQYF.

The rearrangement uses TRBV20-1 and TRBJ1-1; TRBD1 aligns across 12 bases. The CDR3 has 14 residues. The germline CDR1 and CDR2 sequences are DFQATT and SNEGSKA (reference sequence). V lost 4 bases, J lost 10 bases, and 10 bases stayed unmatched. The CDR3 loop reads CSANTPGQGAGAFF. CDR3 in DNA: TGCAGTGCTAATACCCCGGGACAGGGGGCCGGAGCTTTCTTT.

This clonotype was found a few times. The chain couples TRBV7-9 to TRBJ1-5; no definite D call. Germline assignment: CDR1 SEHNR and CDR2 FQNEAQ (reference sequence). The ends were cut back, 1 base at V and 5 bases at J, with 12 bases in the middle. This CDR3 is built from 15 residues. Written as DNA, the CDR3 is TGTGCCAGCAGCTTAGGAGTCACCCGAGATCAGCCCCAGCATTTT. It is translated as CASSLGVTRDQPQHF.

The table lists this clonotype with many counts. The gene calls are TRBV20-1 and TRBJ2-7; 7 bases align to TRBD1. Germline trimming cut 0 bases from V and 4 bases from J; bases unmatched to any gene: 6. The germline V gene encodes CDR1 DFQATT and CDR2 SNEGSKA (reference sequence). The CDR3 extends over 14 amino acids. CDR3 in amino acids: CSAREVGTVYEQYF. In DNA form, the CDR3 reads TGCAGTGCTAGAGAGGTCGGGACAGTTTACGAGCAGTACTTC.

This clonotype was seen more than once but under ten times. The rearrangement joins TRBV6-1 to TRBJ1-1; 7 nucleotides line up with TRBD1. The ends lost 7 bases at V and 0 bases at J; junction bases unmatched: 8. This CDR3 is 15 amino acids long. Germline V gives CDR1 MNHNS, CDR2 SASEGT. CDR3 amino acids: CASTTGTAMNTEAFF. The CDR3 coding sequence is TGTGCCAGCACTACCGGGACAGCGATGAACACTGAAGCTTTCTTT.

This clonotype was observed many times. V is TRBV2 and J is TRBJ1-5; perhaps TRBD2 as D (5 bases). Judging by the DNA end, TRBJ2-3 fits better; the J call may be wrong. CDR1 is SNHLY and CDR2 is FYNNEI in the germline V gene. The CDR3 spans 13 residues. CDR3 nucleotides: TGTGCCAGCAGTGTTACGGGGATTCAGCCCCAGTATTTT. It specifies CASSVTGIQPQYF.

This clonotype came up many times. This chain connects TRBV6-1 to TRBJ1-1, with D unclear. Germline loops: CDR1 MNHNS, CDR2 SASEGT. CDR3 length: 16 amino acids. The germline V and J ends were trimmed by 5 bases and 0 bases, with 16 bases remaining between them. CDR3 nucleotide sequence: TGTGCCAGCAGTAGTGATTGGGCCCATATGAACACTGAAGCTTTCTTT. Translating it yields CASSSDWAHMNTEAFF.

The CDR3 sequence: CASSLARGSYLAANTEAFF. As DNA, the CDR3 is TGTGCCAGCAGCTTAGCGCGGGGCAGTTACCTCGCAGCAAACACTGAAGCTTTCTTT. V and J are TRBV7-2 and TRBJ1-1, with D perhaps matching TRBD1 (5 bases). V lost 0 bases and J 2 bases, leaving 22 bases between the germline ends. The length of the CDR3 is 19 residues. The germline gives CDR1 SGHTA, CDR2 FQGNSA.

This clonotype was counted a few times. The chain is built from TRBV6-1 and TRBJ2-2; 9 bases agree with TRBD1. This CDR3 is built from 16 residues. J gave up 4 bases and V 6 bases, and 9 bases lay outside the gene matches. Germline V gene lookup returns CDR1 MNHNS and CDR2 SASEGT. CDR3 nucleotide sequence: TGTGCCAGCAGCACACACGGACAGGGGAGCACCGGGGAGCTGTTTTTT. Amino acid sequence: CASSTHGQGSTGELFF.